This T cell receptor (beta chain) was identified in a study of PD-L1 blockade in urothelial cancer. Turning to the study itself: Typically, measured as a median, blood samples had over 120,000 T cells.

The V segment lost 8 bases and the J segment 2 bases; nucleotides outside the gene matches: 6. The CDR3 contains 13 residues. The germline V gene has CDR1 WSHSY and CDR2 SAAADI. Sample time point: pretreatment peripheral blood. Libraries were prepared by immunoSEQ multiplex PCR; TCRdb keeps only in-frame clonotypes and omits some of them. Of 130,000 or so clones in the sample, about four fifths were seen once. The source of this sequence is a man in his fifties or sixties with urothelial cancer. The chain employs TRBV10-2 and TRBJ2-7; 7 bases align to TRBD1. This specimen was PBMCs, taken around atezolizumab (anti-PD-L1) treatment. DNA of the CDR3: TGCGCCAGCGGACAGGACGGAGCCTACGAGCAGTACTTC. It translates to CASGQDGAYEQYF.